This T cell receptor (beta chain) was retrieved from a study of blood T cell repertoires in COVID-19. Study context: In each case, the material was cDNA or gDNA derived from T cells, B-cell-depleted T cells, or PBMCs.

The CDR3 loop spans 14 amino acids. V gave up 0 bases and J gave up 0 bases, with 4 bases separating them. Per germline, CDR1 SGHRS and CDR2 YFSETQ. This clone was recorded once. This sample includes further DNA sequences coding for the same CDR3. Profiling relied on immunoSEQ multiplex PCR, and the TCRdb table lists in-frame clones only, not all of them. Here the sample spans about 460,000 clones, roughly nine tenths being singletons. Sequencing was performed on PBMCs or T cells enriched from blood (not recorded which). This receptor was taken from a woman aged 55-69 years who had recovered from COVID-19. This rearrangement joins TRBV5-1 to TRBJ2-1, with D uncertain. For the CDR3, the DNA is TGCGCCAGCAGCTTGGGCAGCTCCTACAATGAGCAGTTCTTC. The encoded protein is CASSLGSSYNEQFF. The whole variable domain, remainder taken from reference TRBV5-1 and TRBJ2-1, is KAGVTQTPRYLIKTRGQQVTLSCSPISGHRSVSWYQQTPGQGLQFLFEYFSETQRNKGNFPGRFSGRQFSNSRSEMNVSTLELGDSALYLCASSLGSSYNEQFFGPGTRLTVL.